The clone carrying this TCR beta chain was counted between two and nine times. No antigen is known for it. CDR3 size: 16 residues. Germline V gene data show CDR1 as MGHRA and CDR2 as YSYEKL. V gave up 2 bases and J gave up 2 bases; unmatched junction bases: 7. The naive CD8 subset, CD45RO-negative cells positively selected for CCR7, excluded terminally differentiated effector memory CD45RA+ cells. The sample is drawn from a study of shared clonotypes between healthy human individuals. About the research overall: For every donor, three CD4 naive, three CD4 memory, two CD8 naive and one CD8 memory plates were used. Regarding the study as a whole: Specimens sampled were limited to blood, with tissue repertoires likely differing. Measured sharing among donors was expected to vary with sequencing depth.

Replicate PCRs run on sorted subsets employed 200 ng DNA, 25,000 to 35,000 T cell genomes. The protocol was immunoSEQ multiplex PCR, while the TCRdb copy is restricted to in-frame clones and leaves out a portion. The table lists around 2,000,000 clones, over 85% of them singletons. Specimen: naive CD8+ T cells sorted from blood. The chain employs TRBV4-1 and TRBJ2-5; TRBD1 agrees at 8 bases. The origin of this receptor is a man between 18 and 29 years old in good health. The CDR3 region has the DNA TGCGCCAGCAGCCAAATGACAGGGGTTGATCAAGAGACCCAGTACTTC. This translates into CASSQMTGVDQETQYF.